This T cell receptor beta chain came from a study of monozygotic twins with inflammatory bowel disease. The CDR3 runs to 14 residues. Germline-derived CDR1 and CDR2 are SGHDT and YYEEEE. One entry per CDR3 protein, without DNA, is what TCRdb gives after re-calling the 5' RACE reads. The sample's table shows about 300,000 distinct CDR3 sequences. The J gene is TRBJ2-7, the V gene TRBV5-6; TCRdb outputs TRBD2, but without DNA this stays unchecked. Sequenced: blood. The clonotype originates from a human donor with ulcerative colitis or Crohn's disease, or a healthy co-twin of an affected twin (not recorded which). CDR3 protein: CASSFMDFPYEQYF.